Listed here is a single T cell receptor beta chain. Antigen: not known. This sample was taken from a study of cytomegalovirus exposure and HLA in healthy donors. Background on the study: The roughly 670 first-cohort repertoires and the 120 or so validation repertoires shared the same platform, a later analysis reported. Regarding the study as a whole: TCR sequences were mostly rare, though some public TCRs occurred in many donors. CMV antigen specificity of three CMV-associated chains was confirmed in vitro. Reports described diagnosis of cytomegalovirus status by the classifier as highly specific and sensitive.

TCRdb's table, derived via immunoSEQ multiplex PCR, lists solely in-frame clones and lacks some. This sample has tens of thousands of clones, with 90% to 95% found just once. The CDR3 runs to 15 residues. V lost 6 bases, J lost 4 bases, and 6 bases stayed unmatched. The germline gives CDR1 SNHLY, CDR2 FYNNEI. The sequence came from a woman aged 25 to 39 in good health and CMV-seropositive. The sequencing sample was made of PBMCs. The gene calls are TRBV2 and TRBJ1-5; TRBD1 aligns across 10 bases. The CDR3 sequence: CASSVGQGINQPQHF. For the CDR3, the DNA is TGTGCCAGCAGCGTGGGACAGGGGATAAATCAGCCCCAGCATTTT. Full variable domain (missing parts from reference TRBV2 and TRBJ1-5): EPEVTQTPSHQVTQMGQEVILRCVPISNHLYFYWYRQILGQKVEFLVSFYNNEISEKSEIFDDQFSVERPDGSNFTLKIRSTKLEDSAMYFCASSVGQGINQPQHFGDGTRLSIL.